The 32 T cell receptor beta chains presented below share a single source sample, sequenced in a study of T cell changes during pregnancy in multiple sclerosis. Assay: immunoSEQ multiplex PCR; the TCRdb copy retains only in-frame clones and omits some. This sample yields 46,000 or so clones, of which about nine tenths are seen a single time; roughly 4.8% belongs to the top ten. The starting material was peripheral blood, obtained in the second trimester of pregnancy. Receptor source: a female donor in good health, enrolled as a control in a pregnancy study.

This sequence joins TRBV16 and TRBJ1-1, with D unclear. The CDR3 loop spans 13 amino acids. CDR1 is KGHSY, CDR2 FQNENV, per germline. V was trimmed by 7 bases and J by 4 bases, leaving 13 bases between them. The CDR3 DNA sequence: TGTGCCAGCACCCGACGGGTGGGCACTGAAGCTTTCTTT. Residues: CASTRRVGTEAFF.

The genes are TRBV6-1 and TRBJ2-1, with 8 nucleotides matching TRBD2. V dropped 1 base and J dropped 3; count of bases not matched to a gene: 2. From germline, CDR1 is MNHNS and CDR2 SASEGT. CDR3 length equals 15 residues. The CDR3 sequence: CASSEGLAGYNEQFF. The DNA of the CDR3 is TGTGCCAGCAGTGAAGGGCTAGCGGGCTACAATGAGCAGTTCTTC.

This clone was found a few times. V gene TRBV11-2 combines with J gene TRBJ2-5; TRBD1 agrees at 9 bases. The CDR3 contains 15 residues. Unmatched junction bases numbered 8, after V lost 5 bases and J lost 4 bases. CDR1 SGHAT and CDR2 FQNNGV come from the germline V gene. In DNA, the CDR3 is TGTGCCAGCAGCCCAGGGACAGGGAGGCCAGAGACCCAGTACTTC. Protein sequence: CASSPGTGRPETQYF.

Turning to this clone: Other nucleotide sequences in the sample specify the same CDR3. This chain connects TRBV7-8 to TRBJ1-2, with D possibly TRBD1 on 6 matching bases. The V end lost 1 base, the J end lost 3 bases, and 6 bases lay between the germline ends. CDR1 and CDR2 from the germline V gene are SGHVS and FQNEAQ. This CDR3 has 13 amino acids. The CDR3 coding sequence is TGTGCCAGCAGCTTAGGACAGGACTATGGCTACACCTTC. Amino acid sequence: CASSLGQDYGYTF.

The table lists this clone with a few counts. This sequence joins TRBV30 and TRBJ1-4; D possibly corresponds to TRBD1 (6 bases). The CDR3 has 16 residues. Trimming took off 2 bases at V and 0 bases at J, with 13 bases between the two ends. CDR1 GTSNPN and CDR2 SVGIG come from the germline V gene (reference sequence). CDR3 nucleotide sequence: TGTGCCTGGAGTTTTCGGACAGTCGCAACTAATGAAAAACTGTTTTTT. Translation: CAWSFRTVATNEKLFF. Using reference TRBV30 and TRBJ1-4 for the parts outside the CDR3, the full variable domain is SQTIHQWPATLVQPVGSPLSLECTVEGTSNPNLYWYRQAAGRGLQLLFYSVGIGQISSEVPQNLSASRPQDRQFILSSKKLLLSDSGFYLCAWSFRTVATNEKLFFGSGTQLSVL.

V gene TRBV11-2 combines with J gene TRBJ2-6; unclear D gene. The V end was cut by 0 bases, the J end by 0 bases, with 12 bases between. This CDR3 comprises 18 residues. Germline V CDR1 and CDR2: SGHAT, FQNNGV. CDR3 in amino acids: CASSLDPDSLSGANVLTF. As DNA, the CDR3 is TGTGCCAGCAGCTTAGATCCAGATAGCCTCTCTGGGGCCAACGTCCTGACTTTC.

The chain combines TRBV19 with TRBJ1-1; D gene uncertain. The length of the CDR3 is 14 residues. Between the trimmed V and J ends, which lost 3 bases and 4 bases, there was a span of 12 bases. CDR1 and CDR2 from the germline V gene are LNHDA and SQIVND (reference sequence). This CDR3 is CASSINRIVTEAFF. CDR3 in DNA: TGTGCCAGTAGTATTAACAGAATAGTCACTGAAGCTTTCTTT. The full variable domain, with the rest looked up from reference TRBV19 and TRBJ1-1, is DGGITQSPKYLFRKEGQNVTLSCEQNLNHDAMYWYRQDPGQGLRLIYYSQIVNDFQKGDIAEGYSVSREKKESFPLTVTSAQKNPTAFYLCASSINRIVTEAFFGQGTRLTVV.

This chain links TRBV18 with TRBJ1-1; tentative D call: TRBD1 (5 bases). Trimming took off 2 bases at V and 1 base at J, with 8 bases between the two ends. Germline V gene lookup returns CDR1 KGHSH and CDR2 LQKENI. The CDR3 length is 14 residues. As DNA, the CDR3 is TGTGCCAGCTCACCAATTACAGGGAACACTGAAGCTTTCTTT. Translated, it gives CASSPITGNTEAFF.

V and J are TRBV5-1 and TRBJ2-5; weak D call: TRBD1 (5 bases). Trimming stripped 0 bases from V and 5 bases from J, with 14 bases between. Germline-derived CDR1 and CDR2 are SGHRS and YFSETQ. CDR3 size: 15 residues. The CDR3 loop reads CASSLGGSPGETQYF. The DNA for the CDR3 is TGCGCCAGCAGCTTGGGAGGCTCCCCAGGGGAGACCCAGTACTTC.

The chain combines TRBV13 with TRBJ2-1; possible D gene TRBD2, 6 bases. With 1 base removed from V and 15 bases from J, the gap between germline ends came to 10 bases. The germline V gene encodes CDR1 PRHDT and CDR2 FYEKMQ (reference sequence). CDR3 length: 11 amino acids. The CDR3 reads CASSLAGATFF. The CDR3 bases are TGTGCCAGCAGCTTAGCGGGAGCGACGTTCTTC.

The V call is TRBV5-8, the J call TRBJ2-1; no reliable D call. Germline lookup yields CDR1 SGHTS and CDR2 YDEGEE. V lost 4 bases and J 0 bases, leaving 11 bases between the germline ends. The CDR3 is made up of 15 amino acids. The CDR3 DNA is TGTGCCAGCAGCCCCGACATGAGCTCCTACAATGAGCAGTTCTTC. It translates to CASSPDMSSYNEQFF.

The chain couples TRBV29-1 to TRBJ1-2, with D maybe TRBD1 (6 bases). V lost 4 bases to trimming and J lost 3 bases, with 15 bases between them. CDR1 SQVTM and CDR2 ANQGSEA come from the germline V gene. This CDR3 comprises 14 residues. CDR3 sequence reads: CSVAGGAVDYGYTF. CDR3 coding DNA: TGCAGCGTTGCGGGGGGGGCCGTAGACTATGGCTACACCTTC.

The chain employs TRBV29-1 and TRBJ1-2; D might be TRBD1 (5 bases). With 0 bases removed from V and 5 bases from J, the gap between germline ends came to 10 bases. Germline lookup yields CDR1 SQVTM and CDR2 ANQGSEA. This CDR3 region has 13 residues. CDR3 loop: CSVEERGRYGYTF. The CDR3 coding sequence is TGCAGCGTTGAAGAAAGGGGCAGATATGGCTACACCTTC.

The chain is built from TRBV5-1 and TRBJ2-1; the match to TRBD2 covers 8 bases. From germline, CDR1 is SGHRS and CDR2 YFSETQ. The trim removed 0 bases at V and 5 bases at J, leaving 4 bases unmatched. The CDR3 loop spans 15 amino acids. The CDR3: CASSLDGGGHNEQFF. The CDR3 DNA reads as TGCGCCAGCAGCTTGGACGGGGGGGGGCACAATGAGCAGTTCTTC.

The chain combines TRBV27 with TRBJ1-5; 9 bases are shared with TRBD1. Germline V lookup: CDR1 MNHEY, CDR2 SMNVEV (reference sequence). The CDR3 extends over 14 amino acids. With 8 bases clipped from V and 0 bases from J, the junction kept 2 bases outside the gene matches. The DNA for the CDR3 is TGTGCCAGCGGGGACAGGGATAGCAATCAGCCCCAGCATTTT. It yields the protein CASGDRDSNQPQHF.

This chain connects TRBV4-1 to TRBJ2-1, with 8 bases matching TRBD2. Germline V lookup: CDR1 MGHRA, CDR2 YSYEKL. V lost 1 base, J lost 7 bases, and 0 bases stayed unmatched. CDR3 length: 13 amino acids. CDR3 DNA sequence: TGCGCCAGCAGCCAAGCTAGCGGGAATGAGCAGTTCTTC. Its protein product is CASSQASGNEQFF.

This chain joins TRBV10-3 and TRBJ1-1; TRBD1 is a possible D gene (6 bases). This CDR3 comprises 15 residues. V was clipped by 5 bases and J by 0 bases, with 13 bases between them. The germline CDR1 and CDR2 sequences are ENHRY and SYGVKD. The CDR3 bases are TGTGCCATCAGTCCTAATCGGGACATGAACACTGAAGCTTTCTTT. Amino acids: CAISPNRDMNTEAFF.

This clone was detected a few times. The chain carries TRBV5-1 and TRBJ2-7; 11 bases map to TRBD1. Germline CDR1 and CDR2: SGHRS and YFSETQ. The CDR3 length is 13 residues. Trimming cost V 0 bases and J 8 bases; bases outside gene matches: 1. For the CDR3, the DNA is TGCGCCAGCAGCTTGGTGGACAGGGGGCAGCAGTACTTC. It is translated as CASSLVDRGQQYF.

The chain uses TRBV5-6 and TRBJ1-2; D gene unclear. Germline CDR1 is SGHDT and CDR2 is YYEEEE. V shed 0 bases and J shed 8 bases, with 11 bases lying between them. The CDR3 covers 13 residues. The DNA of the CDR3 is TGTGCCAGCAGCTTGGGCGGGGTCTCCGGCTACACCTTC. Amino acid sequence: CASSLGGVSGYTF.

This chain uses TRBV7-2 with TRBJ2-2; TRBD1 is a possible D gene (6 bases). V lost 0 bases and J 6 bases, leaving 8 bases between the germline ends. Germline lookup yields CDR1 SGHTA and CDR2 FQGNSA. The CDR3 length is 14 residues. The CDR3 sequence: CASSLARGSGELFF. The CDR3 DNA reads as TGTGCCAGCAGCTTAGCCAGGGGCTCCGGGGAGCTGTTTTTT. Complete variable domain (other parts from reference TRBV7-2 and TRBJ2-2): GAGVSQSPSNKVTEKGKDVELRCDPISGHTALYWYRQSLGQGLEFLIYFQGNSAPDKSGLPSDRFSAERTGGSVSTLTIQRTQQEDSAVYLCASSLARGSGELFFGEGSRLTVL.

The chain couples TRBV5-1 to TRBJ2-7, with 11 bases fitting TRBD1. Germline CDR1 is SGHRS and CDR2 is YFSETQ. The CDR3 contains 15 residues. V gave up 4 bases and J gave up 3 bases; unmatched junction bases: 6. DNA for the CDR3: TGCGCCAGCAGCAGGACAGGGGGCGCTTTCTACGAGCAGTACTTC. Protein: CASSRTGGAFYEQYF.

V usage is TRBV7-2 and J usage is TRBJ2-7; D ambiguous. The germline V and J ends were trimmed by 1 base and 6 bases, with 13 bases remaining between them. Per germline, CDR1 SGHTA and CDR2 FQGNSA. The CDR3 runs 14 residues. The CDR3 nucleotides are TGTGCCAGCAGCTTAGGACCGGCGGAGTCCGAGCAGTACTTC. Its protein is CASSLGPAESEQYF.

This chain links TRBV7-9 with TRBJ2-1, with unresolved D. This CDR3 is built from 13 residues. V was cut by 1 base and J by 12 bases, with 13 bases left in between. Germline CDR1 and CDR2: SEHNR and FQNEAQ (reference sequence). CDR3 DNA: TGTGCCAGCAGCTTAGGAGTAGCCCTGGGGCAGTTCTTC. Protein product: CASSLGVALGQFF.

The CDR3, as DNA: TGTGCCAGCAGCTCCCTCCTAGCGTTGAGCACAGATACGCAGTATTTT. Translated, it gives CASSSLLALSTDTQYF. The rearrangement links TRBV13 to TRBJ2-3; D possibly corresponds to TRBD2 (6 bases). The germline gives CDR1 PRHDT, CDR2 FYEKMQ (reference sequence). The CDR3 has 16 amino acids. V was trimmed by 4 bases and J by 0 bases, leaving 14 bases between them.

The gene calls are TRBV19 and TRBJ1-3; D call uncertain. The V and J ends lost 6 bases and 1 base respectively, with 10 bases between them. CDR1 LNHDA and CDR2 SQIVND come from the germline V gene (reference sequence). The CDR3 is 14 amino acids. Written as DNA, the CDR3 is TGTGCCAGTAGGGCAGGTCTGTCTGGAAACACCATATATTTT. It specifies CASRAGLSGNTIYF.

The rearrangement links TRBV19 to TRBJ2-7; 9 bases are shared with TRBD1. Trimming removed 2 bases from V and 8 bases from J; junction bases left unmatched: 13. The CDR3 covers 16 residues. CDR1 LNHDA and CDR2 SQIVND come from the germline V gene (reference sequence). CDR3 coding DNA: TGTGCCAGTAGTATAAAGGGGACAGGGACGCGTTTGCAGCAGTACTTC. Protein: CASSIKGTGTRLQQYF.

The chain links TRBV5-1 to TRBJ1-2, with 9 bases lining up with TRBD1. Germline values: CDR1 SGHRS, CDR2 YFSETQ. The CDR3 consists of 13 residues. J gave up 8 bases and V 2 bases, and 4 bases lay outside the gene matches. The CDR3 here is CASSFRDRDGYTF. CDR3 nucleotide sequence: TGCGCCAGCAGCTTCCGGGACAGGGACGGCTACACCTTC.

The genes are TRBV4-1 and TRBJ2-7; 16 positions match TRBD2. CDR1 and CDR2 (germline): MGHRA, YSYEKL. Trimming at V came to 0 bases and at J to 0 bases, leaving 8 bases not matched to a gene. The CDR3 length is 20 residues. CDR3 sequence: CASSQDDPGLAGGSSYEQYF. CDR3 coding DNA: TGCGCCAGCAGCCAAGATGACCCGGGACTAGCGGGAGGGAGCTCCTACGAGCAGTACTTC.

J is TRBJ1-5 and V is TRBV6-1, with TRBD1 as a possible D gene (5 bases). Trimming stripped 3 bases from V and 3 bases from J, with 9 bases between. The CDR3 loop spans 14 amino acids. Germline CDR1 reads MNHNS; CDR2 reads SASEGT. The DNA for the CDR3 is TGTGCCAGCAGTGACGGACACTTCAATCAGCCCCAGCATTTT. Translating it yields CASSDGHFNQPQHF.

The chain has TRBV10-3 and TRBJ1-2; maybe TRBD1 (6 bases). Germline V gene sequence: CDR1 ENHRY, CDR2 SYGVKD. The CDR3 sequence is 11 residues long. V was cut by 7 bases and J by 8 bases, with 11 bases left in between. CDR3 in DNA: TGTGCCATCACCGAGGGGGTGGGCTACACCTTC. It specifies CAITEGVGYTF.

V and J are TRBV25-1 and TRBJ1-1, with 9 bases aligning to TRBD1. Per the germline V gene, CDR1 is MGHDK and CDR2 is SYGVNS. The CDR3 runs 13 residues. V was pared by 7 bases and J by 6 bases, with 6 bases of the junction left unmatched. The CDR3 region has the DNA TGTGCCAGCACCCAACAGGGGGCCGCTGAAGCTTTCTTT. Encoded protein: CASTQQGAAEAFF.

The rearrangement uses TRBV29-1 and TRBJ1-2; TRBD1 might be the D (6 bases). The germline V gene has CDR1 SQVTM and CDR2 ANQGSEA. Trimming left V 8 bases short and J 5 bases short, with 12 bases between. This CDR3 has 11 residues. The CDR3 coding sequence is TGCAGCTGTATAGGGGGTTATGGCTACACCTTC. Its translation: CSCIGGYGYTF.